Presented here are 18 T cell receptor beta chains from one specimen sequenced in a study of blood T cell repertoires in COVID-19. Libraries were prepared by immunoSEQ multiplex PCR; TCRdb keeps only in-frame clonotypes and omits some of them. The repertoire holds approximately 300,000 clones, with around nine tenths as singletons. The source material was PBMCs or T cells enriched from blood (not recorded which). These receptors were taken from a man between 60 and 75 years old who had recovered from COVID-19.

The chain carries TRBV4-2 and TRBJ2-3, with D tentatively TRBD1 (6 bases). There are 15 residues in the CDR3. Looked up from germline, CDR1 is LGHNA and CDR2 is YNFKEQ. The germline V and J ends were trimmed by 0 bases and 2 bases, with 9 bases remaining between them. CDR3 nucleotide sequence: TGTGCCAGCAGCCAAGATCGACAGGTCACAGATACGCAGTATTTT. The encoded protein is CASSQDRQVTDTQYF.

This chain connects TRBV19 to TRBJ1-5; D is ambiguous. The CDR3 sequence is 12 residues long. Germline assignment: CDR1 LNHDA and CDR2 SQIVND (reference sequence). Trimming left V 7 bases short and J 8 bases short, with 12 bases between. The CDR3 sequence: CASTQTSEPQHF. CDR3 DNA sequence: TGTGCCAGTACCCAAACCTCGGAGCCCCAGCATTTT.

This rearrangement joins TRBV7-9 to TRBJ2-3; TRBD1 matches 10 bases. CDR1 SEHNR and CDR2 FQNEAQ come from the germline V gene (reference sequence). With V trimmed by 4 bases and J by 2 bases, 6 bases remained unmatched. The CDR3 is made up of 16 amino acids. CDR3 in amino acids: CASSSTGQGYTDTQYF. DNA of the CDR3: TGTGCCAGCAGCTCGACGGGACAGGGGTACACAGATACGCAGTATTTT.

As regards this clone: Without the conserved terminal phenylalanine or tryptophan, this CDR3 likely stems from a read error. It is unclear where the CDR3 begins or ends on the DNA, so no DNA is shown, and the CDR3 is as TCRdb lists it. V is TRBV7-8 and J is TRBJ2-3; TRBD2, as called in the table, went unchecked against the DNA. The CDR3 is made up of 12 amino acids, end residues included. CDR1 SGHVS and CDR2 FQNEAQ come from the germline V gene. Here the CDR3 reads CASSRPGLAGVL.

This chain connects TRBV6-5 to TRBJ1-5; D remains unclear. CDR3 length: 15 amino acids. Per germline, CDR1 MNHEY and CDR2 SVGAGI. V dropped 5 bases and J dropped 5 bases, with 16 bases sitting between them. In DNA, the CDR3 is TGTGCCAGCAGTCCAACCGGGTCTTGGCATCAGCCCCAGCATTTT. It translates to CASSPTGSWHQPQHF.

This chain joins TRBV15 and TRBJ2-3, with D possibly being TRBD2 (5 bases). Between the trimmed V and J ends, which lost 0 bases and 1 base, there was a span of 8 bases. Germline V lookup: CDR1 LNHNV, CDR2 YYDKDF (reference sequence). This CDR3 is built from 15 residues. CDR3 loop: CATSRDSAGTDTQYF. For the CDR3, the DNA is TGTGCCACCAGCAGAGATTCAGCGGGCACAGATACGCAGTATTTT. The whole variable domain, filled in from reference TRBV15 and TRBJ2-3, reads DAMVIQNPRYQVTQFGKPVTLSCSQTLNHNVMYWYQQKSSQAPKLLFHYYDKDFNNEADTPDNFQSRRPNTSFCFLDIRSPGLGDTAMYLCATSRDSAGTDTQYFGPGTRLTVL.

The rearrangement uses TRBV28 and TRBJ1-4, with D unclear. Germline CDR1 reads MDHEN; CDR2 reads SYDVKM. V lost 4 bases and J lost 4, with 7 bases in between. This CDR3 contains 13 residues. This CDR3 is CASSSGSNEKLFF. The DNA of the CDR3 is TGTGCCAGCAGTTCCGGGAGTAATGAAAAACTGTTTTTT.

This clone is a singleton in its sample. V and J are TRBV18 and TRBJ1-5; TRBD1 is a possible D gene (6 bases). Germline CDR1 KGHSH, CDR2 LQKENI. The length of the CDR3 is 15 residues. Trimming removed 3 bases at V and 4 bases at J, with 13 bases between. The CDR3 region is CASSPQGKENQPQHF. DNA of the CDR3: TGTGCCAGCTCACCGCAGGGGAAGGAGAATCAGCCCCAGCATTTT.

This clone occurred once. The chain recombines TRBV19 with TRBJ2-7, with D perhaps matching TRBD1 (5 bases). Trimming removed 6 bases at V and 0 bases at J, with 12 bases between. CDR1 and CDR2 from the germline V gene are LNHDA and SQIVND (reference sequence). The CDR3 totals 14 residues. The CDR3, as DNA: TGTGCCAGTAGCGGCAGGGCCAGCTCCTACGAGCAGTACTTC. Protein: CASSGRASSYEQYF.

This chain joins TRBV29-1 and TRBJ1-5, with D tentatively TRBD1 (6 bases). V shed 4 bases and J shed 3 bases, with 13 bases lying between them. The CDR3 spans 14 residues. In germline, CDR1 is SQVTM, CDR2 ANQGSEA. CDR3: CSVGGGTHNQPQHF. Written as DNA, the CDR3 is TGCAGCGTTGGGGGAGGGACACACAATCAGCCCCAGCATTTT.

The chain uses TRBV28 and TRBJ1-2; D may be TRBD1 (5 bases). V was clipped by 2 bases and J by 8 bases, with 21 bases between them. Germline CDR1 MDHEN, CDR2 SYDVKM. This CDR3 is built from 16 residues. Here the CDR3 DNA reads TGTGCCAGCAGTTTAAGCCCTCGGACACCGGGGAGGGGCTACACCTTC. Residues: CASSLSPRTPGRGYTF.

The chain has TRBV3-1 (or the pseudogene TRBV3-2) and TRBJ2-7; D remains ambiguous. Germline V lookup: CDR1 LGHDT, CDR2 YNNKEL (reference sequence). The CDR3 has 13 amino acids. Trimming pared 1 base from V and 3 bases from J, leaving 7 bases between. CDR3 amino acids: CASSQGPYYEQYF. The CDR3 DNA reads as TGTGCCAGCAGCCAAGGGCCGTACTACGAGCAGTACTTC.

In its sample, this clone was seen once. This chain connects TRBV28 to TRBJ2-7; 9 bases agree with TRBD1. Looked up from germline, CDR1 is MDHEN and CDR2 is SYDVKM. The CDR3 is made up of 12 amino acids. The junction had 9 bases not matched to a gene; V was cut back by 6 bases and J by 12 bases. CDR3 sequence (DNA): TGTGCCAGCAGGCGGAAACCGGGACAGGGGTACTTC. Amino acids: CASRRKPGQGYF.

The chain uses TRBV15 and TRBJ2-5, with 9 nucleotides matching TRBD1. The length of the CDR3 is 15 residues. Germline assignment: CDR1 LNHNV and CDR2 YYDKDF (reference sequence). V shed 2 bases and J 5 bases; nucleotides not matched to a gene: 6. CDR3 region: CATSRYTGGGETQYF. For the CDR3, the DNA is TGTGCCACCAGCAGATACACAGGGGGCGGGGAGACCCAGTACTTC.

The genes are TRBV5-4 and TRBJ1-1; 9 nucleotides line up with TRBD1. J lost 3 bases, V lost 2 bases, and 5 bases had no gene match. The CDR3 runs 15 residues. Germline lookup yields CDR1 SGHNT and CDR2 YYREEE (reference sequence). For the CDR3, the DNA is TGTGCCAGCAGCTTAGCGGACAGGGGCGACACTGAAGCTTTCTTT. Its protein product is CASSLADRGDTEAFF.

This clone was detected only once. This chain links TRBV9 with TRBJ1-1; D not certain. Deletions cut 7 bases from V and 5 bases from J, with 12 bases between. Germline V gene sequence: CDR1 SGDLS, CDR2 YYNGEE. This CDR3 region has 12 residues. The CDR3 spells CASGSLGTEAFF. The DNA of the CDR3 is TGTGCCAGCGGCAGCCTCGGGACTGAAGCTTTCTTT. The complete variable domain, with remaining parts taken from reference TRBV9 and TRBJ1-1, reads DSGVTQTPKHLITATGQRVTLRCSPRSGDLSVYWYQQSLDQGLQFLIQYYNGEERAKGNILERFSAQQFPDLHSELNLSSLELGDSALYFCASGSLGTEAFFGQGTRLTVV.

The rearrangement links TRBV6-5 to TRBJ1-3, with 8 bases lining up with TRBD1. V lost 6 bases and J lost 4; bases outside the gene matches: 5. This CDR3 region has 14 residues. Germline V CDR1 and CDR2: MNHEY, SVGAGI. The CDR3 is CASSGQGSGNTIYF. CDR3 sequence (DNA): TGTGCCAGCAGCGGACAGGGATCAGGAAACACCATATATTTT.

As concerns this clone: Other DNA sequences of this sample code for an identical CDR3. The chain employs TRBV7-9 and TRBJ1-1; D gene ambiguous. CDR1 and CDR2 from the germline V gene are SEHNR and FQNEAQ (reference sequence). V gave up 1 base and J gave up 4 bases, with 4 bases separating them. The CDR3 contains 12 residues. CDR3 loop: CASSLVSTEAFF. Written as DNA, the CDR3 is TGTGCCAGCAGCTTAGTCTCCACTGAAGCTTTCTTT. The full variable domain, its missing parts supplied by reference TRBV7-9 and TRBJ1-1, is DTGVSQNPRHKITKRGQNVTFRCDPISEHNRLYWYRQTLGQGPEFLTYFQNEAQLEKSRLLSDRFSAERPKGSFSTLEIQRTEQGDSAMYLCASSLVSTEAFFGQGTRLTVV.